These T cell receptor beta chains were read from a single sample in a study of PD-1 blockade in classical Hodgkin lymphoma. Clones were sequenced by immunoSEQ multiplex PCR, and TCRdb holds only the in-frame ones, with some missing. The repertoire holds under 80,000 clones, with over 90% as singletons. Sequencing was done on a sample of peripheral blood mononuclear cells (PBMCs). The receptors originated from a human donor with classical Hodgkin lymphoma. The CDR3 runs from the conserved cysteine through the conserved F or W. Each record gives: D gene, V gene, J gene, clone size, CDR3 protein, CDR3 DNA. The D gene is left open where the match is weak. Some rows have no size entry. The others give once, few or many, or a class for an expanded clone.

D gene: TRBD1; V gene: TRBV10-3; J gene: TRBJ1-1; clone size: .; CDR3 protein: CAISESGAGGNTEAFF; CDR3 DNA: TGTGCCATCAGTGAGTCAGGGGCAGGGGGGAACACTGAAGCTTTCTTT
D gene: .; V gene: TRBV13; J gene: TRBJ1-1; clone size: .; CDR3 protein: CASSTAGLNTEAFF; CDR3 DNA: TGTGCCAGCAGCACCGCGGGGTTGAACACTGAAGCTTTCTTT
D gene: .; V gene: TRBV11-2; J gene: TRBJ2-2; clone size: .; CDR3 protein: CASSLTGRELFF; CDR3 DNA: TGTGCCAGCAGCTTAACCGGGAGGGAGCTGTTTTTT
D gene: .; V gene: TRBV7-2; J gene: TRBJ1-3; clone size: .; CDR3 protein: CASSLERDFSGNTIYF; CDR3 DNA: TGTGCCAGCAGCTTAGAAAGGGATTTCTCTGGAAACACCATATATTTT
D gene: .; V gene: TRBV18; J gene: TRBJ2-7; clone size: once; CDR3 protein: CASSSFGEQYF; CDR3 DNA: TGTGCCAGCTCTTCGTTTGGGGAGCAGTACTTC
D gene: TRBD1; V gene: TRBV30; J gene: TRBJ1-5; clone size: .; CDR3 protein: CACRTPGTGNQPQHF; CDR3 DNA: TGTGCCTGCCGAACCCCCGGGACAGGTAATCAGCCCCAGCATTTT
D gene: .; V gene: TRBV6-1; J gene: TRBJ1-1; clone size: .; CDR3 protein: CASREGMDTEAFF; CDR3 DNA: TGTGCCAGCAGGGAGGGGATGGACACTGAAGCTTTCTTT
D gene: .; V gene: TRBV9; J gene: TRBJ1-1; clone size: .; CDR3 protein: CASSNFQGGEAFF; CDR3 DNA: TGTGCCAGCAGCAATTTTCAGGGAGGCGAAGCTTTCTTT
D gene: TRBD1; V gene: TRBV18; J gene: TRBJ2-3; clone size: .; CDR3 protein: CASSRPAGGELFTDTQYF; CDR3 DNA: TGTGCCAGCTCGCGCCCAGCAGGGGGCGAGCTCTTCACAGATACGCAGTATTTT
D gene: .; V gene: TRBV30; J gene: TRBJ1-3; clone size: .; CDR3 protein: CAGEYSSGNTIYF; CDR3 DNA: TGTGCCGGAGAGTACTCCTCTGGAAACACCATATATTTT
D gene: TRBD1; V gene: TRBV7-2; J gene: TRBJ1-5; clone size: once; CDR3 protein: CASSSRPGQGGNQPQHF; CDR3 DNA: TGTGCCAGCAGTTCCAGACCCGGACAGGGCGGCAATCAGCCCCAGCATTTT
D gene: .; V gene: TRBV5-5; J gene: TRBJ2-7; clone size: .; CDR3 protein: CASSLERIYEQYF; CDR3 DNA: TGTGCCAGCAGCTTGGAACGGATCTACGAGCAGTACTTC
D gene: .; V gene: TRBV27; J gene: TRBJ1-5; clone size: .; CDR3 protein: CASSSFGGGGVVNQPQHF; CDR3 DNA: TGTGCCAGCAGCTCTTTCGGGGGAGGGGGGGTCGTCAATCAGCCCCAGCATTTT
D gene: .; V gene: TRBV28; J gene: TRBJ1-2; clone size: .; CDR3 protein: CASSSSGYTF; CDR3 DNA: TGTGCCAGCAGTTCCTCTGGCTACACCTTC
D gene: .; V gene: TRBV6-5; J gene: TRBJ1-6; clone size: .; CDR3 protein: CASKRDVNSPLHF; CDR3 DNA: TGTGCCAGCAAGCGGGACGTTAATTCACCCCTCCACTTT
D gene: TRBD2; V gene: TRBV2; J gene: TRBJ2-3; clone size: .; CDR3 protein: CASSETAGAGDTQYF; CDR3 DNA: TGTGCCAGCAGTGAAACAGCGGGAGCGGGAGATACGCAGTATTTT
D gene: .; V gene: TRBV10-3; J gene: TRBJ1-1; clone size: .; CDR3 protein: CAIRPTGGRGNTEAFF; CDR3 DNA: TGTGCCATCAGACCCACCGGGGGCAGGGGAAACACTGAAGCTTTCTTT
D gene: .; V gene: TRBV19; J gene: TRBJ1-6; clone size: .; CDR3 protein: CASTPTGRSSYNSPLHF; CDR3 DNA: TGTGCCAGTACCCCCACAGGGAGGAGCTCCTATAATTCACCCCTCCACTTT
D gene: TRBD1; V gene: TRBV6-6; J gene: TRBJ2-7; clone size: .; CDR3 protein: CASSYVQGQGGYEQYF; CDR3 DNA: TGTGCCAGCAGTTACGTTCAGGGACAGGGGGGCTACGAGCAGTACTTC
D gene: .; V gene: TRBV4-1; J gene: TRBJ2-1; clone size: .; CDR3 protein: CASSQDRDEQFF; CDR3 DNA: TGCGCCAGCAGCCAAGATCGAGATGAGCAGTTCTTC
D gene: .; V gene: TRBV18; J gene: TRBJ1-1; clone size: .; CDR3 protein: CASSPQGQPNTEAFF; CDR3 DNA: TGTGCCAGCTCGCCACAAGGACAGCCGAACACTGAAGCTTTCTTT
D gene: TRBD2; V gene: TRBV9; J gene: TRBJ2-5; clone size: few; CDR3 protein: CASSPGLAGGTRDTQYF; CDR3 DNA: TGTGCCAGCAGCCCCGGACTAGCGGGGGGGACAAGAGACACCCAGTACTTC
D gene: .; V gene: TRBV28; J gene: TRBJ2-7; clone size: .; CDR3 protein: CASSYLGPSEQYF; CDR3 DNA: TGTGCCAGCAGTTATCTCGGGCCGTCCGAGCAGTACTTC
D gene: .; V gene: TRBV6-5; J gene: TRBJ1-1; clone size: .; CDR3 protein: CASLPSGTANTEAFF; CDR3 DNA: TGTGCCAGCTTACCGTCCGGGACTGCGAACACTGAAGCTTTCTTT
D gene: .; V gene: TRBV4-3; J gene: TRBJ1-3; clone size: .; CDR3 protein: CASSTGPGGPGNTIYF; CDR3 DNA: TGCGCCAGCAGCACCGGTCCTGGGGGACCAGGAAACACCATATATTTT
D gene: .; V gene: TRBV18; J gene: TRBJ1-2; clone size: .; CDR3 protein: CASSRMNPGQMEYGYTF; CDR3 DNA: TGTGCCAGCTCACGTATGAACCCGGGACAAATGGAATATGGCTACACCTTC
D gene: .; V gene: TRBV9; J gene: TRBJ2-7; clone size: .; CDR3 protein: CASSVGDEQYF; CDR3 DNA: TGTGCCAGCAGCGTAGGTGACGAGCAGTACTTC
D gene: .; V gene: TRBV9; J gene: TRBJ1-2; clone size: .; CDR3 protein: CASSVALGATNYGYTF; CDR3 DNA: TGTGCCAGCAGCGTCGCCTTGGGGGCGACTAACTATGGCTACACCTTC
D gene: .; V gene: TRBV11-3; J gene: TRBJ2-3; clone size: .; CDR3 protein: CASSLMGLREDTQYF; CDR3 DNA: TGTGCCAGCAGCTTAATGGGGCTCCGGGAAGATACGCAGTATTTT
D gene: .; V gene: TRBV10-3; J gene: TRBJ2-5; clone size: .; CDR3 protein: CAISVGQRGETQYF; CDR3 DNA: TGTGCCATCAGTGTGGGACAAAGGGGGGAGACCCAGTACTTC
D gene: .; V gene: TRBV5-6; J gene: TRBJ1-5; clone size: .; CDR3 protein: CASSLGRGSNQPQHF; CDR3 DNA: TGTGCTAGCAGCTTAGGTAGGGGAAGCAATCAGCCCCAGCATTTT
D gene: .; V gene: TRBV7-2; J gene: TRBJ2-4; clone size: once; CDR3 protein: CASSGGAKNIQYF; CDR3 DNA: TGTGCCAGCAGCGGGGGAGCCAAAAACATTCAGTACTTC
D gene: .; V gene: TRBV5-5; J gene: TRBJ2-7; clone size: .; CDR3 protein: CASSLSGGSSYEQYF; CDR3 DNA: TGTGCCAGCAGCTTGTCGGGCGGATCCTCCTACGAGCAGTACTTC
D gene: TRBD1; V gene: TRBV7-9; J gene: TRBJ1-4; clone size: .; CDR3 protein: CASSPGTGNEKLFF; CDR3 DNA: TGTGCCAGCAGCCCCGGGACAGGCAATGAAAAACTGTTTTTT
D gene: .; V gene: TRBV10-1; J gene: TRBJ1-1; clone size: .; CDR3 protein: CATSSSGFTEAFF; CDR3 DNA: TGCGCCACCTCGAGCTCCGGTTTCACTGAAGCTTTCTTT
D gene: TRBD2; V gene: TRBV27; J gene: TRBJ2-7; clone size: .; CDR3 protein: CASRSAGGGSEQYF; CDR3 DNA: TGTGCCAGCAGGTCAGCGGGAGGAGGGTCCGAGCAGTACTTC
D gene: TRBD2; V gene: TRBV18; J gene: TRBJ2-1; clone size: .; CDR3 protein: CASSQSRTSGLRNEQFF; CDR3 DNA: TGTGCCAGCTCACAGTCCCGGACTAGCGGGCTACGCAATGAGCAGTTCTTC
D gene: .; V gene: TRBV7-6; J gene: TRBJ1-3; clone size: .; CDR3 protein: CASSQPGNSGNTIYF; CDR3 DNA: TGTGCCAGCAGCCAGCCGGGGAACTCTGGAAACACCATATATTTT
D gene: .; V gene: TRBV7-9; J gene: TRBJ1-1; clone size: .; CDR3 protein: CASSHRTWDTEAFF; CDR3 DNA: TGTGCCAGCAGCCATAGGACCTGGGACACTGAAGCTTTCTTT
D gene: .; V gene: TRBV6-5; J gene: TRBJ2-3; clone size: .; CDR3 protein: CASTERGGGTDTQYF; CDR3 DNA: TGTGCCAGCACCGAGAGGGGCGGGGGCACAGATACGCAGTATTTT
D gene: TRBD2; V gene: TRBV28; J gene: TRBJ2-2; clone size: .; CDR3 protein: CASSFVLAGWDTGELFF; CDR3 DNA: TGTGCCAGCAGTTTTGTGCTAGCGGGGTGGGACACCGGGGAGCTGTTTTTT
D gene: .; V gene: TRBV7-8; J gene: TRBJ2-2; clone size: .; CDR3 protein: CASSFRETNTGELFF; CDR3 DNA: TGTGCCAGCAGCTTCAGGGAGACGAACACCGGGGAGCTGTTTTTT